This is a list of T cell receptor beta chains from one sample in a study of cytomegalovirus exposure and HLA in healthy donors. The data were produced by immunoSEQ multiplex PCR, yet TCRdb's version contains in-frame clones alone and is incomplete. The profile shows roughly 100,000 clones, approximately 71% of them singletons. The sequencing sample was made of PBMCs. These receptors were taken from a woman between 18 and 30 years old in good health and CMV-seropositive. Both conserved end residues are part of each CDR3. A D gene is named only where the DNA matches it firmly. Not all rows give a size; the values are once, few, many and, for expanded clones, a class.

j_call	d_call	v_call	clone_size	cdr3_nt	cdr3_aa
TRBJ2-7	NA	TRBV19	few	TGTGCCAGTAGTACCCAGGGCCCCCGGAATGCCTACGAGCAGTACTTC	CASSTQGPRNAYEQYF
TRBJ1-1	TRBD1	TRBV6-6	few	TGTGCCAGCAGTAGGACAGGGGTGAATGAAGCTTTCTTT	CASSRTGVNEAFF
TRBJ1-4	NA	TRBV5-5	few	TGTGCCAGCAGCCCCTTGGCGGTTCCAAGGACTAATGAAAAACTGTTTTTT	CASSPLAVPRTNEKLFF
TRBJ1-2	TRBD1	TRBV27	NA	TGTGCCAGCAGTTTCGGCAGGGGGCGCGGCTACACCTTC	CASSFGRGRGYTF
TRBJ1-3	NA	TRBV9	NA	TGTGCCAGCGGGGAAACAGGGACTGGAAACACCATATATTTT	CASGETGTGNTIYF
TRBJ2-1	NA	TRBV6-1	few	TGTGCCAGCAGTGACTCGGAGGCGGATGAGCAGTTCTTC	CASSDSEADEQFF
TRBJ1-3	NA	TRBV28	NA	TGTGCCAGCAGCACGGGCTCTGGAAACACCATATATTTT	CASSTGSGNTIYF
TRBJ1-2	NA	TRBV9	NA	TGTGCCAGCAGCACCCTCGATGGCTTTAACTATGGCTACACCTTC	CASSTLDGFNYGYTF
TRBJ1-6	NA	TRBV6-5	NA	TGTGCCAGCAGTTACTCTAACACCGGGGGTTCACCCCTCCACTTT	CASSYSNTGGSPLHF
TRBJ2-3	NA	TRBV5-1	few	TGCGCCAGCAGCCCGACCCCGGGAACAGATACGCAGTATTTT	CASSPTPGTDTQYF
TRBJ2-2	TRBD1	TRBV2	NA	TGTGCCAGCAGTGGACAGGGGGCGGAGTACGGGGAGCTGTTTTTT	CASSGQGAEYGELFF
TRBJ1-5	TRBD1	TRBV5-4	NA	TGTGCCAGCAGCCTAGGACAGGGCCGGGATCAGCCCCAGCATTTT	CASSLGQGRDQPQHF
TRBJ1-2	NA	TRBV7-9	NA	TGTGCCAGCAGTCTCGACAGTAACTATGGCTACACCTTC	CASSLDSNYGYTF
TRBJ1-4	TRBD1	TRBV2	NA	TGTGCCAACAGTCGGGACAGGGTTGAAAAACTGTTTTTT	CANSRDRVEKLFF
TRBJ2-6	TRBD2	TRBV7-6	few	TGTGCCAGCAGCTCCGGACGGACTAGCGCGGACTCTGGGGCCAACGTCCTGACTTTC	CASSSGRTSADSGANVLTF
TRBJ1-2	TRBD1	TRBV4-3	NA	TGCGCCAGCAGCCAAGTGGACTGGGACAGACGAGACTACACCTTC	CASSQVDWDRRDYTF
TRBJ2-1	TRBD1	TRBV9	NA	TGTGCCAGCAGCGTTCCCGGGACAGGGGGGACGAATGAGCAGTTCTTC	CASSVPGTGGTNEQFF